Following are 17 T cell receptor beta chains from one sample sequenced in a study of blood T cell repertoires in COVID-19. TCRdb's copy holds only in-frame clones and misses some; the assay was immunoSEQ multiplex PCR. The table lists 400,000 to 450,000 clones, approximately 92% of them singletons. The material sequenced was PBMCs or T cells enriched from blood (not recorded which). Receptors originate from a young man who had recovered from COVID-19.

The chain recombines TRBV28 with TRBJ2-7, with 7 positions matching TRBD2. Trimming at V came to 2 bases and at J to 2 bases, leaving 3 bases not matched to a gene. Germline-derived CDR1 and CDR2 are MDHEN and SYDVKM. This CDR3 has 14 amino acids. The CDR3 region has the DNA TGTGCCAGCAGTTTAGATGGACTAGCCTACGAGCAGTACTTC. Protein product: CASSLDGLAYEQYF.

The chain has TRBV6-5 and TRBJ2-3; 7 nucleotides align to TRBD1. Germline CDR1 reads MNHEY; CDR2 reads SVGAGI. This CDR3 spans 14 amino acids. The V gene end was trimmed by 8 bases and the J gene end by 8 bases; junction bases not matched to a gene: 13. The CDR3 spells CASGPDRLLGTQYF. CDR3 in DNA: TGTGCCAGCGGACCGGACAGGTTACTGGGTACGCAGTATTTT.

The gene calls are TRBV19 and TRBJ1-3; D uncertain. Germline V gives CDR1 LNHDA, CDR2 SQIVND (reference sequence). The CDR3 contains 14 residues. The V end was cut by 4 bases, the J end by 0 bases, with 7 bases between. As DNA, the CDR3 is TGTGCCAGTAGTAAAGGGAGCTCTGGAAACACCATATATTTT. Protein sequence: CASSKGSSGNTIYF. The full variable domain, in which reference TRBV19 and TRBJ1-3 provide the parts outside the CDR3, is DGGITQSPKYLFRKEGQNVTLSCEQNLNHDAMYWYRQDPGQGLRLIYYSQIVNDFQKGDIAEGYSVSREKKESFPLTVTSAQKNPTAFYLCASSKGSSGNTIYFGEGSWLTVV.

The chain links TRBV10-3 to TRBJ2-5; 14 nucleotides agree with TRBD2. CDR3 length equals 16 residues. Losses at the gene ends were 7 bases for V and 4 bases for J; bases not matched to a gene: 8. Germline V gene data show CDR1 as ENHRY and CDR2 as SYGVKD. The chain's CDR3 is CAINEGTSGSLETQYF. CDR3 DNA sequence: TGTGCCATCAACGAGGGGACTAGCGGGAGTTTAGAGACCCAGTACTTC.

The chain combines TRBV7-2 with TRBJ1-1, with D perhaps TRBD1 (6 bases). The germline CDR1 and CDR2 sequences are SGHTA and FQGNSA. This CDR3 spans 15 amino acids. V lost 0 bases and J lost 3, with 11 bases in between. CDR3 DNA: TGTGCCAGCAGCTTAGCGAATGGGGGCCACACTGAAGCTTTCTTT. Protein sequence: CASSLANGGHTEAFF.

The CDR3 loop is CASSLGQGLDTQYF. The CDR3 region has the DNA TGTGCCAGCAGCTTGGGACAGGGGTTGGATACGCAGTATTTT. V usage is TRBV7-3 and J usage is TRBJ2-3, with 10 bases that match TRBD1. The CDR3 consists of 14 residues. In germline, CDR1 is SGHTA, CDR2 FQGTGA. The V and J ends lost 3 bases and 6 bases, in that order; junction bases with no gene match: 3.

The table lists this clone with a count of one. The rearrangement joins TRBV3-1 (or the pseudogene TRBV3-2) to TRBJ1-1, with D possibly matching TRBD1 (6 bases). This CDR3 comprises 14 residues. Trimming removed 1 base from V and 11 bases from J, with 17 bases in between. The germline V gene encodes CDR1 LGHDT and CDR2 YNNKEL (reference sequence). CDR3 coding DNA: TGTGCCAGCAGCCAAGTTAGGGGGATAGATTCGGCTTTCTTT. This codes for CASSQVRGIDSAFF.

J is TRBJ2-2 and V is TRBV28; 10 bases are a match to TRBD2. Germline assignment: CDR1 MDHEN and CDR2 SYDVKM. J was trimmed by 9 bases and V by 2 bases; bases with no gene match: 9. This CDR3 is 16 amino acids long. CDR3 in DNA: TGTGCCAGCAGTTTACTAGCTAGCGGGAGTGGTTGGGAGCTGTTTTTT. Translated: CASSLLASGSGWELFF.

V gene TRBV19 combines with J gene TRBJ2-6; D perhaps matches TRBD1 (6 bases). This CDR3 spans 15 amino acids. The germline CDR1 and CDR2 sequences are LNHDA and SQIVND (reference sequence). V was shortened by 3 bases and J by 1 base, with 7 bases between the two germline ends. The CDR3 protein is CASSIGQSGANVLTF. In DNA, the CDR3 is TGTGCCAGTAGTATCGGACAGTCTGGGGCCAACGTCCTGACTTTC.

The V gene is TRBV3-1 (or the pseudogene TRBV3-2), the J gene TRBJ1-1, with a tentative D call TRBD1 (6 bases). The CDR3 spans 14 residues. From germline, CDR1 is LGHDT and CDR2 YNNKEL (reference sequence). The V end lost 0 bases, the J end lost 7 bases, and 12 bases lay between the germline ends. This chain's CDR3 is CASSQELQGNEAFF. The CDR3 bases are TGTGCCAGCAGCCAAGAATTACAGGGAAATGAAGCTTTCTTT.

This chain connects TRBV5-1 to TRBJ2-2; D unclear. The germline V and J ends were trimmed by 0 bases and 6 bases, with 15 bases remaining between them. Germline lookup yields CDR1 SGHRS and CDR2 YFSETQ. CDR3 length: 16 amino acids. CDR3: CASSLGWARFAGELFF. The CDR3 DNA sequence: TGCGCCAGCAGCTTGGGGTGGGCCAGGTTTGCCGGGGAGCTGTTTTTT.

This clone was counted between two and nine times. The rearrangement links TRBV20-1 to TRBJ2-7, with D perhaps matching TRBD1 (5 bases). This CDR3 has 13 amino acids. Trimming pared 3 bases from V and 3 bases from J, leaving 12 bases between. Germline lookup yields CDR1 DFQATT and CDR2 SNEGSKA (reference sequence). In nucleotides, the CDR3 is TGCAGTGCTAGTGGTGTGACAGACTACGAGCAGTACTTC. Translation: CSASGVTDYEQYF.

The rearrangement uses TRBV4-1 and TRBJ2-7, with D tentatively TRBD2 (5 bases). CDR1 and CDR2 from the germline V gene are MGHRA and YSYEKL. Trimming removed 1 base from V and 3 bases from J, with 10 bases in between. The CDR3 has 14 residues. The chain's CDR3 is CASSQGASGYEQYF. DNA for the CDR3: TGCGCCAGCAGCCAAGGGGCAAGCGGCTACGAGCAGTACTTC.

V gene TRBV3-1 (or the pseudogene TRBV3-2) combines with J gene TRBJ2-1; TRBD1 aligns across 10 bases. Trimming at V came to 4 bases and at J to 6 bases, leaving 6 bases not matched to a gene. The CDR3 has 15 amino acids. The germline V gene encodes CDR1 LGHDT and CDR2 YNNKEL (reference sequence). Here the CDR3 DNA reads TGTGCCAGCAGCCCGACAGGGGGCGCGGTCAATGAGCAGTTCTTC. It codes for CASSPTGGAVNEQFF.

The chain uses TRBV10-1 and TRBJ2-3; 9 bases fit TRBD2. CDR1 and CDR2 from the germline V gene are WNHNN and SYGVQD (reference sequence). V was clipped by 1 base and J by 10 bases; unmatched bases: 3. CDR3 length: 13 amino acids. The DNA for the CDR3 is TGCGCCAGCAGTGAGTTTAGCGGGAGAGCGCAGTATTTT. It codes for CASSEFSGRAQYF.

This clone showed up just once. J is TRBJ2-5 and V is TRBV7-9; TRBD2 agrees at 10 bases. Per the germline V gene, CDR1 is SEHNR and CDR2 is FQNEAQ (reference sequence). V gave up 5 bases and J gave up 5 bases; unmatched junction bases: 8. The CDR3 covers 15 residues. CDR3 residues: CASSPLLAGQETQYF. The CDR3 region has the DNA TGTGCCAGCAGCCCTCTACTAGCGGGACAGGAGACCCAGTACTTC.

The chain recombines TRBV6-4 with TRBJ1-5, with D possibly matching TRBD1 (5 bases). Between the trimmed V and J ends, which lost 0 bases and 2 bases, there was a span of 14 bases. CDR3 length: 17 amino acids. Looked up from germline, CDR1 is MRHNA and CDR2 is SNTAGT. The CDR3 sequence is CASSDSLQGFGNQPQHF. The CDR3 DNA sequence: TGTGCCAGCAGTGACTCCCTCCAGGGATTTGGCAATCAGCCCCAGCATTTT.